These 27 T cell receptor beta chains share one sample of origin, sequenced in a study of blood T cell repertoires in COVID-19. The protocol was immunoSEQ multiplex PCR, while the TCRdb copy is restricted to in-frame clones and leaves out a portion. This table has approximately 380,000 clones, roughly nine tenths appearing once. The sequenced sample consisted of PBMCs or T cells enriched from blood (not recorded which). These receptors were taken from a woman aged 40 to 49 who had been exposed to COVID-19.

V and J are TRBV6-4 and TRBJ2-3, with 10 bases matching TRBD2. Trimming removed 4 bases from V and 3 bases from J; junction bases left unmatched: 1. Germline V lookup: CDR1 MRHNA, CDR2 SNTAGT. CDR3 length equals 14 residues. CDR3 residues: CASSVLAGTDTQYF. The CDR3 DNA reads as TGTGCCAGCAGTGTACTAGCGGGAACAGATACGCAGTATTTT.

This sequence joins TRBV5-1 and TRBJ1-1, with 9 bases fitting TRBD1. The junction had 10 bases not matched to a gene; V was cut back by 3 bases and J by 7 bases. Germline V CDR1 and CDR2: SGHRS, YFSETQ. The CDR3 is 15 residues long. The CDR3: CASSSLGTGTSEAFF. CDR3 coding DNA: TGCGCCAGCAGCTCCCTCGGGACAGGGACAAGTGAAGCTTTCTTT. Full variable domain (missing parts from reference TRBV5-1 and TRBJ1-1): KAGVTQTPRYLIKTRGQQVTLSCSPISGHRSVSWYQQTPGQGLQFLFEYFSETQRNKGNFPGRFSGRQFSNSRSEMNVSTLELGDSALYLCASSSLGTGTSEAFFGQGTRLTVV.

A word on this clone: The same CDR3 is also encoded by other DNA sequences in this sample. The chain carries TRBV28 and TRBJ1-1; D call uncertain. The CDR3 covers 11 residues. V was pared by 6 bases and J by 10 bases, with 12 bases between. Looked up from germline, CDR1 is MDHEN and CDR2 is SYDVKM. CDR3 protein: CASSLDRGAFF. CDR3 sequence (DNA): TGTGCCAGCAGCCTTGATCGGGGAGCTTTCTTT.

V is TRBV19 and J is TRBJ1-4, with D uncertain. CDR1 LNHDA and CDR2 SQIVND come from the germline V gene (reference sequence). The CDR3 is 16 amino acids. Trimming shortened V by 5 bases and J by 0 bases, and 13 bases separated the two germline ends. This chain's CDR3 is CASSARSGATNEKLFF. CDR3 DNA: TGTGCCAGTAGTGCAAGGAGCGGGGCAACTAATGAAAAACTGTTTTTT.

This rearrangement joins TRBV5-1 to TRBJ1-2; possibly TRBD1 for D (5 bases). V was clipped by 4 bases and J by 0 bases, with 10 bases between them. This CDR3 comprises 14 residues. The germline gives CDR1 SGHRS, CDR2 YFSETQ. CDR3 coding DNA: TGCGCCAGCAGCCTGGACACGCCTAACTATGGCTACACCTTC. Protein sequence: CASSLDTPNYGYTF.

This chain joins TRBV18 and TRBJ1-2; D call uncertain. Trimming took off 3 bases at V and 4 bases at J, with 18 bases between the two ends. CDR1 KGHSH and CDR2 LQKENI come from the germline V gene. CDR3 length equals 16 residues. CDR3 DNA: TGTGCCAGCTCACCTACCGCCTCGGGAGTGATCTATGGCTACACCTTC. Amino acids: CASSPTASGVIYGYTF.

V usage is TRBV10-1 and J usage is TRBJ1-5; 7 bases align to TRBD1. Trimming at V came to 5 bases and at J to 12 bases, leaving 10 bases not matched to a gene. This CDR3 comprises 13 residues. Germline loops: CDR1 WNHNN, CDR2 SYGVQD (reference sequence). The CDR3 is CASSFTPTGVQHF. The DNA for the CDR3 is TGCGCCAGCAGTTTTACACCCACAGGGGTCCAGCATTTT.

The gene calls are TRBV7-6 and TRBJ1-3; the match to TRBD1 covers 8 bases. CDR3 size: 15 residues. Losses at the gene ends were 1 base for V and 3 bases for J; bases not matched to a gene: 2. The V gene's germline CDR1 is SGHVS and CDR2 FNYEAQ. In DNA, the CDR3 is TGTGCCAGCAGCTTAGGACAGGGGATTGGAAACACCATATATTTT. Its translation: CASSLGQGIGNTIYF.

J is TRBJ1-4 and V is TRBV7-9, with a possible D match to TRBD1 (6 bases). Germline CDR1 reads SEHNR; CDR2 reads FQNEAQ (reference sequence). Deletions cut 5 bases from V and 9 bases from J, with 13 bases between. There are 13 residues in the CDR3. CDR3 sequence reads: CASSDRDIQKLFF. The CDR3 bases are TGTGCCAGCAGCGACCGGGACATCCAAAAACTGTTTTTT.

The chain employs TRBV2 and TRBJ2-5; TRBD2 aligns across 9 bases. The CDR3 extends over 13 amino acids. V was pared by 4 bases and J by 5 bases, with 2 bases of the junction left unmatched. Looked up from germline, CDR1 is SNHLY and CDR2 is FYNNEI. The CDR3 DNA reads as TGTGCCAGCAGTGGTGCGGGAGGGGAGACCCAGTACTTC. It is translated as CASSGAGGETQYF.

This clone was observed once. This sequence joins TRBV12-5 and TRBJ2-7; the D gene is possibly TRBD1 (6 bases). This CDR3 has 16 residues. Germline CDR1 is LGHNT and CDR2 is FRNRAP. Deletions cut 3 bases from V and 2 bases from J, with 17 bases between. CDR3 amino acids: CASGFGATGSPYEQYF. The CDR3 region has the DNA TGTGCTAGTGGTTTCGGTGCGACAGGCTCTCCCTACGAGCAGTACTTC.

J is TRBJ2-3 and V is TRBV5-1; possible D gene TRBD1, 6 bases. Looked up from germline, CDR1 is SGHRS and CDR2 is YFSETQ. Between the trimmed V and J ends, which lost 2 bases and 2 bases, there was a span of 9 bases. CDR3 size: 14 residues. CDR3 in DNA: TGCGCCAGCAGCTTAGGGGGAACCACAGATACGCAGTATTTT. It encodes CASSLGGTTDTQYF.

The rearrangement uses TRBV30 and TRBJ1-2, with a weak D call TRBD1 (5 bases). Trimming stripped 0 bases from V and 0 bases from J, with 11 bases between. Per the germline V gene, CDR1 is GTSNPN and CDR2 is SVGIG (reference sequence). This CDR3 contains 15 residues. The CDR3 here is CAWSVRGGANYGYTF. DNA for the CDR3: TGTGCCTGGAGTGTACGAGGAGGGGCTAACTATGGCTACACCTTC.

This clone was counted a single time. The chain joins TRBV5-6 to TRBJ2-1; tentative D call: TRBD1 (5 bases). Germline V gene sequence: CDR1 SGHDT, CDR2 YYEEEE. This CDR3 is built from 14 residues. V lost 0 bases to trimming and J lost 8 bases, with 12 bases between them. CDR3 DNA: TGTGCCAGCAGCTTGGAAGGCAGGGTCCATGAGCAGTTCTTC. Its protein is CASSLEGRVHEQFF.

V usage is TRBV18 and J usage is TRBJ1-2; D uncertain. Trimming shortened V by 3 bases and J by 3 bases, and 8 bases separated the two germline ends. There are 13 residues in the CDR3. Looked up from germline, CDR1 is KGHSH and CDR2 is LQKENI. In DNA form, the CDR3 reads TGTGCCAGCTCACCTATGGGAGACTATGGCTACACCTTC. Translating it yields CASSPMGDYGYTF.

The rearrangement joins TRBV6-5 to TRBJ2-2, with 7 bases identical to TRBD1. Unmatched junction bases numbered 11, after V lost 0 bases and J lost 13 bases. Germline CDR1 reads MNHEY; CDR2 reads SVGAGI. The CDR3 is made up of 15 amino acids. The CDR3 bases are TGTGCCAGCAGTTACTCCGACAGGGTTTCAAGGGGGCTGTTTTTT. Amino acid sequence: CASSYSDRVSRGLFF.

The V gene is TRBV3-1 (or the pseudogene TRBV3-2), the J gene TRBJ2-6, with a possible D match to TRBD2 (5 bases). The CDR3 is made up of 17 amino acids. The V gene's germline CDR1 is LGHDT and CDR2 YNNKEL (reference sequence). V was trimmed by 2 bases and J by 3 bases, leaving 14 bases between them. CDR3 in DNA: TGTGCCAGCAGCCAATCAGGTACTGGAGGTGGGGCCAACGTCCTGACTTTC. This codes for CASSQSGTGGGANVLTF.

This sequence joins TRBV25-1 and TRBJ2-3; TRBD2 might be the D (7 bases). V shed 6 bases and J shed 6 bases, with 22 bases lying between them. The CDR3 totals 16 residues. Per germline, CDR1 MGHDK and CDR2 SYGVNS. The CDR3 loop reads CASSVLGAGDWDTQYF. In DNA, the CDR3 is TGTGCCAGCAGCGTACTGGGGGCGGGAGATTGGGATACGCAGTATTTT.

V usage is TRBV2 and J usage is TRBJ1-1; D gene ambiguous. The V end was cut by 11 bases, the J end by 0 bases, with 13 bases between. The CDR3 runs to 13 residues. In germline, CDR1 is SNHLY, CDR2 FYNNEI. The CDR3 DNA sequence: TGTGCCCCCCAAAACTCCCTGAACACTGAAGCTTTCTTT. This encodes CAPQNSLNTEAFF. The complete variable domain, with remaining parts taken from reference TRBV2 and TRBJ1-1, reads EPEVTQTPSHQVTQMGQEVILRCVPISNHLYFYWYRQILGQKVEFLVSFYNNEISEKSEIFDDQFSVERPDGSNFTLKIRSTKLEDSAMYFCAPQNSLNTEAFFGQGTRLTVV.

CDR3: CSVVTAIPNYGYTF. Here the CDR3 DNA reads TGCAGCGTTGTTACAGCTATCCCTAACTATGGCTACACCTTC. The chain has TRBV29-1 and TRBJ1-2, with no clear D. CDR1 SQVTM and CDR2 ANQGSEA come from the germline V gene. The CDR3 extends over 14 amino acids. V dropped 4 bases and J dropped 0 bases, with 12 bases sitting between them.

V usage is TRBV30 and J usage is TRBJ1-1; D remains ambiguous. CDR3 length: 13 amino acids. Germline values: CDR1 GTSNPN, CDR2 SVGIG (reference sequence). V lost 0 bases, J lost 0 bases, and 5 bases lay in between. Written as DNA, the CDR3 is TGTGCCTGGAGTGTACAGATGAACACTGAAGCTTTCTTT. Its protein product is CAWSVQMNTEAFF.

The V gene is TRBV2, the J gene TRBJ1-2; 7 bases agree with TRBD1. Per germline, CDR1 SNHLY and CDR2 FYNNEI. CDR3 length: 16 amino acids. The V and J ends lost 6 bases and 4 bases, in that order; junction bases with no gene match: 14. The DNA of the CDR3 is TGTGCCAGCAGCGTGGACAGGCTGTACGGATTCTATGGCTACACCTTC. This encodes CASSVDRLYGFYGYTF.

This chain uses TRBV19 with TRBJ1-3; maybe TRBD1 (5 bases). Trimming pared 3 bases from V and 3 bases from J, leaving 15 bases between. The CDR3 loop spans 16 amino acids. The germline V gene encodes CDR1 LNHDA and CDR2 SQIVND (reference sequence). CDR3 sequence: CASSIGSTDSGNTIYF. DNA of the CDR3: TGTGCCAGTAGTATCGGCTCAACAGACAGTGGAAACACCATATATTTT.

In DNA, the CDR3 is TGTGCCAGCAGTCGGACAGGGGGAATAGAACTGTTTTTT. Translated, it gives CASSRTGGIELFF. The chain employs TRBV28 and TRBJ1-4, with 10 nucleotides matching TRBD1. Germline trimming cut 5 bases from V and 12 bases from J; bases unmatched to any gene: 6. Germline V gene sequence: CDR1 MDHEN, CDR2 SYDVKM. The length of the CDR3 is 13 residues.

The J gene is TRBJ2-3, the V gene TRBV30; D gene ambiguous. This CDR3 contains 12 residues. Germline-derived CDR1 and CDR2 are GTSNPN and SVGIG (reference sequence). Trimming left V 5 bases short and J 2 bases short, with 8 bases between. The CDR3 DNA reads TGTGCCTGGGGGCAGGACACAGATACGCAGTATTTT. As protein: CAWGQDTDTQYF.

CDR3 bases: TGTGCCAGCAGTTTTCTCTCGGGACAGGGGGCGACGGCTGGCTACACCTTC. Translating gives CASSFLSGQGATAGYTF. The V call is TRBV28, the J call TRBJ1-2, with TRBD1 matching over 12 bases. The CDR3 spans 17 residues. J was trimmed by 7 bases and V by 3 bases; bases with no gene match: 12. Germline V gene data show CDR1 as MDHEN and CDR2 as SYDVKM.

The CDR3 protein is CASSFTGGDEQFF. The CDR3 DNA reads TGTGCCAGCAGCTTTACAGGGGGGGATGAGCAGTTCTTC. The genes are TRBV5-4 and TRBJ2-1, with D tentatively TRBD1 (8 bases). Germline CDR1 SGHNT, CDR2 YYREEE (reference sequence). CDR3 size: 13 residues. V was cut by 2 bases and J by 8 bases, with 11 bases left in between.